One sample yielded the 29 T cell receptor beta chains listed below, sequenced in a study of T cells in Graves' hyperthyroidism and ophthalmopathy. It was RNA transcripts that yielded the amplified TCR beta CDR3 regions. The HTBI set primed first-round TCR CDR3 RT-PCR. TCRdb fed the multiplex PCR reads into MiXCR, producing one record per CDR3 protein. Of roughly 710,000 distinct CDR3 sequences listed, about a third are singletons. The sequencing sample was made of blood. These receptors all come from a woman aged 40 to 50 with Graves' hyperthyroidism.

This clonotype has at least ten counts. This sequence joins TRBV7-2 and TRBJ2-3; 7 positions match TRBD2. V lost 1 base, J lost 1 base, and 2 bases stayed unmatched. The CDR3 runs 15 residues. Germline assignment: CDR1 SGHTA and CDR2 FQGNSA. The CDR3, as DNA: TGTGCCAGCAGCTTAGGTACTAGCGGCACAGATACGCAGTATTTT. It is translated as CASSLGTSGTDTQYF.

The gene calls are TRBV25-1 and TRBJ1-1, with TRBD1 as a possible D gene (5 bases). The CDR3 extends over 16 amino acids. Germline CDR1 MGHDK, CDR2 SYGVNS. Trimming took off 4 bases at V and 3 bases at J, with 18 bases between the two ends. The CDR3 reads CASSARDQGTYTEAFF. CDR3 DNA sequence: TGTGCCAGCAGTGCTAGAGATCAGGGAACCTACACTGAAGCTTTCTTT. Complete variable domain (other parts from reference TRBV25-1 and TRBJ1-1): EADIYQTPRYLVIGTGKKITLECSQTMGHDKMYWYQQDPGMELHLIHYSYGVNSTEKGDLSSESTVSRIRTEHFPLTLESARPSHTSQYLCASSARDQGTYTEAFFGQGTRLTVV.

In the case of this clonotype: A much larger clone lies one base from this, so it may be a read error. J is TRBJ2-7 and V is TRBV12-3 or TRBV12-4; D ambiguous. The CDR3 loop spans 12 amino acids. The CDR3 region is CASSYSGDEHYF. The CDR3 coding sequence is TGTGCCAGCAGTTACAGTGGCGACGAGCACTACTTC.

The chain employs TRBV20-1 and TRBJ2-7, with 7 bases fitting TRBD1. CDR3 size: 14 residues. V was pared by 6 bases and J by 1 base, with 9 bases of the junction left unmatched. CDR1 is DFQATT, CDR2 SNEGSKA, per germline (reference sequence). The CDR3 DNA reads as TGCAGTGCCGGCACAGGGGACAGTTCCTACGAGCAGTACTTC. This encodes CSAGTGDSSYEQYF.

The chain employs TRBV11-3 and TRBJ1-1, with 11 bases aligning to TRBD1. The CDR3 is made up of 17 amino acids. The germline V gene has CDR1 SGHNT and CDR2 YENEEA. The ends lost 3 bases at V and 6 bases at J; junction bases unmatched: 12. CDR3 loop: CASSFGTGGIGSSEAFF. In DNA, the CDR3 is TGTGCCAGCAGCTTCGGGACAGGGGGGATTGGTAGCTCTGAAGCTTTCTTT. Using reference TRBV11-3 and TRBJ1-1 for the parts outside the CDR3, the full variable domain is EAGVVQSPRYKIIEKKQPVAFWCNPISGHNTLYWYLQNLGQGPELLIRYENEEAVDDSQLPKDRFSAERLKGVDSTLKIQPAELGDSAVYLCASSFGTGGIGSSEAFFGQGTRLTVV.

This clonotype is labeled as large. The chain employs TRBV7-8 and TRBJ1-2; no reliable D call. The germline V gene encodes CDR1 SGHVS and CDR2 FQNEAQ. This CDR3 has 12 residues. V was clipped by 6 bases and J by 6 bases, with 11 bases between them. The CDR3 region is CASSLGRDGYTF. In DNA, the CDR3 is TGTGCCAGCAGTCTCGGACGGGATGGCTACACCTTC.

The sample holds many counts of this clonotype. The V and J genes are TRBV10-3 and TRBJ1-2; D is perhaps TRBD1 (5 bases). CDR1 and CDR2 from the germline V gene are ENHRY and SYGVKD. V lost 6 bases, J lost 4 bases, and 12 bases lay in between. This CDR3 has 13 amino acids. As DNA, the CDR3 is TGTGCCATCAGGCCGCCGGGACCCTATGGCTACACCTTC. It encodes CAIRPPGPYGYTF.

The J gene is TRBJ2-3, the V gene TRBV2; D is unresolved. This CDR3 is built from 13 residues. Germline loops: CDR1 SNHLY, CDR2 FYNNEI. V lost 9 bases, J lost 6 bases, and 16 bases lay in between. The chain's CDR3 is CASGPLTRDTQYF. As DNA, the CDR3 is TGTGCCAGTGGACCCCTTACCCGTGATACGCAGTATTTT.

The rearrangement joins TRBV25-1 to TRBJ1-2; D is unresolved. Germline values: CDR1 MGHDK, CDR2 SYGVNS. Trimming pared 4 bases from V and 4 bases from J, leaving 16 bases between. This CDR3 spans 15 amino acids. This CDR3 reads CASSAKASDLYGYTF. CDR3 sequence (DNA): TGTGCCAGCAGTGCGAAGGCCTCGGACCTCTATGGCTACACCTTC.

On this clonotype itself: This may stem from a read error, because a much larger clone lies one nucleotide away. V usage is TRBV5-1 and J usage is TRBJ1-2, with D perhaps TRBD1 (6 bases). The CDR3 length is 14 residues. Germline V lookup: CDR1 SGHRS, CDR2 YFSETQ. The CDR3 loop is CASSLMGGQEGYTF. The CDR3 DNA sequence: TGTGCCAGCAGCTTAATGGGGGGGCAGGAAGGCTACACCTTC.

The rearrangement joins TRBV29-1 to TRBJ1-5, with TRBD1 matching over 9 bases. J gave up 2 bases and V 1 base, and 0 bases lay outside the gene matches. The V gene's germline CDR1 is SQVTM and CDR2 ANQGSEA. The CDR3 totals 14 residues. The CDR3 is CSVEGTGGNQPQHF. CDR3 sequence (DNA): TGCAGCGTTGAAGGGACAGGGGGCAATCAGCCCCAGCATTTT.

The chain carries TRBV5-4 and TRBJ2-2; 7 bases are shared with TRBD1. The germline CDR1 and CDR2 sequences are SGHNT and YYREEE (reference sequence). Trimming at V came to 3 bases and at J to 1 base, leaving 9 bases not matched to a gene. The CDR3 runs 17 residues. The DNA of the CDR3 is TGTGCCAGCAGCTCACCAAACAGGGGACGGAACACCGGGGAGCTGTTTTTT. Encoded protein: CASSSPNRGRNTGELFF.

This clonotype has a count of ten or more. The chain joins TRBV19 to TRBJ2-7; no clear D. This CDR3 region has 14 residues. The V end lost 7 bases, the J end lost 5 bases, and 18 bases lay between the germline ends. Looked up from germline, CDR1 is LNHDA and CDR2 is SQIVND (reference sequence). CDR3 loop: CASKLAVGVHEQYF. CDR3 nucleotides: TGTGCCAGTAAGTTGGCTGTAGGTGTGCACGAGCAGTACTTC.

The chain links TRBV10-3 to TRBJ1-2, with unresolved D. CDR1 is ENHRY, CDR2 SYGVKD, per germline. The CDR3 is made up of 12 amino acids. V dropped 10 bases and J dropped 4 bases, with 13 bases sitting between them. The CDR3, as DNA: TGTGCCAGCGGGTGGATATCCTATGGCTACACCTTC. Its translation: CASGWISYGYTF.

V is TRBV12-5 and J is TRBJ2-5; 11 bases match TRBD1. The CDR3 has 18 amino acids. Germline loops: CDR1 LGHNT, CDR2 FRNRAP. V gave up 5 bases and J gave up 5 bases; unmatched junction bases: 16. In DNA form, the CDR3 reads TGTGCTAGTGGTCGATCCCGGGACAGGGGGTCCCCCGGGGAGACCCAGTACTTC. This translates into CASGRSRDRGSPGETQYF.

This clonotype came up many times. V usage is TRBV7-2 and J usage is TRBJ2-7; 11 positions agree with TRBD1. J lost 7 bases, V lost 4 bases, and 6 bases had no gene match. This CDR3 is built from 14 residues. CDR1 is SGHTA and CDR2 is FQGNSA in the germline V gene. CDR3 in DNA: TGTGCCAGCAGCTCCGGACAGGGGGCAGAAGAGCAGTACTTC. Its protein product is CASSSGQGAEEQYF.

This clonotype has at least ten counts. The chain is built from TRBV4-3 and TRBJ1-2, with D uncertain. Trimming shortened V by 2 bases and J by 4 bases, and 14 bases separated the two germline ends. CDR1 and CDR2 (germline): LGHNA, YSLEER. The CDR3 covers 15 residues. The CDR3 region has the DNA TGCGCCAGCAGCCAAAAGGACGGCGGTATCTATGGCTACACCTTC. Amino acids: CASSQKDGGIYGYTF.

This clonotype was counted between two and nine times. The rearrangement links TRBV12-3 or TRBV12-4 to TRBJ1-2; TRBD1 matches at 9 bases. V gave up 1 base and J gave up 3 bases; unmatched junction bases: 6. The CDR3 is made up of 16 amino acids. The CDR3 sequence is CASSLGPGQGYYGYTF. CDR3 coding DNA: TGTGCCAGCAGTTTAGGACCGGGACAGGGATACTATGGCTACACCTTC.

The rearrangement uses TRBV3-1 and TRBJ1-1; 10 bases map to TRBD1. Germline CDR1 LGHDT, CDR2 YNNKEL (reference sequence). This CDR3 has 13 amino acids. The trim removed 7 bases at V and 10 bases at J, leaving 9 bases unmatched. The CDR3 region has the DNA TGTGCCAGCACAACGACAGGGGGCCAGGCAGCTTTCTTT. Its translation: CASTTTGGQAAFF.

The genes are TRBV28 and TRBJ1-3, with unresolved D. This CDR3 is built from 13 residues. CDR1 and CDR2 from the germline V gene are MDHEN and SYDVKM. V gave up 6 bases and J gave up 5 bases, with 11 bases separating them. The CDR3 coding sequence is TGTGCCAGCAGCGGGCGTGGGAGAAACACCATATATTTT. Translation gives CASSGRGRNTIYF. The full variable domain, completed using reference TRBV28 and TRBJ1-3, is DVKVTQSSRYLVKRTGEKVFLECVQDMDHENMFWYRQDPGLGLRLIYFSYDVKMKEKGDIPEGYSVSREKKERFSLILESASTNQTSMYLCASSGRGRNTIYFGEGSWLTVV.

The sample holds many counts of this clonotype. The rearrangement links TRBV6-5 to TRBJ1-5; D gene ambiguous. CDR3 length: 15 residues. Germline V gene sequence: CDR1 MNHEY, CDR2 SVGAGI. V was trimmed by 0 bases and J by 3 bases, leaving 9 bases between them. The CDR3 is CASSYSSVINQPQHF. The CDR3 bases are TGTGCCAGCAGTTACTCATCGGTCATCAATCAGCCCCAGCATTTT.

The chain employs TRBV2 and TRBJ1-3; D is uncertain. Germline-derived CDR1 and CDR2 are SNHLY and FYNNEI. V was trimmed by 7 bases and J by 0 bases, leaving 10 bases between them. The CDR3 extends over 14 amino acids. Here the CDR3 reads CASTQGSSGNTIYF. DNA of the CDR3: TGTGCCAGCACCCAAGGGTCCTCTGGAAACACCATATATTTT.

This clonotype was found many times. This chain links TRBV29-1 with TRBJ2-5; no clear D gene. Trimming removed 3 bases from V and 7 bases from J, with 12 bases in between. Germline assignment: CDR1 SQVTM and CDR2 ANQGSEA. The CDR3 is 12 residues long. Written as DNA, the CDR3 is TGCAGCGTTGAGTCAGACAAAGGGACCCAGTACTTC. It specifies CSVESDKGTQYF.

The chain couples TRBV2 to TRBJ2-1; 8 nucleotides agree with TRBD1. The CDR3 loop spans 13 amino acids. CDR1 SNHLY and CDR2 FYNNEI come from the germline V gene. The V and J ends lost 6 bases and 2 bases, in that order; junction bases with no gene match: 0. CDR3 bases: TGTGCCAGCAGGGACAGGGCCTACAATGAGCAGTTCTTC. Its protein product is CASRDRAYNEQFF.

Comments on this clonotype: A read error is possible here, since a much larger clone lies one base away. The chain links TRBV24-1 to TRBJ1-5; 11 nucleotides match TRBD1. The CDR3 covers 14 residues. CDR1 is KGHDR, CDR2 SFDVKD, per germline. For the CDR3, the DNA is TGTGCCACTGGACAGGGGGCAAGCAGTCAGCCCCAGCATTTT. Its protein product is CATGQGASSQPQHF.

The chain combines TRBV19 with TRBJ2-5; possible D gene TRBD1, 7 bases. Germline CDR1 and CDR2: LNHDA and SQIVND (reference sequence). The ends were cut back, 3 bases at V and 3 bases at J, with 20 bases in the middle. This CDR3 contains 17 residues. CDR3 sequence: CASSIGTGARGEETQYF. In DNA, the CDR3 is TGTGCCAGTAGTATCGGTACTGGGGCCAGGGGGGAAGAGACCCAGTACTTC.

The genes are TRBV21-1 and TRBJ2-7; no DNA check was done on the table's D call, TRBD1. TRBV21-1 constitutes a pseudogene. The CDR3 is 16 residues long. This CDR3 reads CASCRKPGQGAEEQYF. The CDR3 DNA is TGTGCCAGCTGCAGGAAACCGGGACAGGGGGCAGAAGAGCAGTACTTC.

This clonotype appeared a few times. The rearrangement uses TRBV19 and TRBJ2-7, with a tentative D call TRBD2 (5 bases). This CDR3 comprises 13 residues. Germline CDR1 is LNHDA and CDR2 is SQIVND (reference sequence). The ends were cut back, 5 bases at V and 4 bases at J, with 12 bases in the middle. Here the CDR3 DNA reads TGTGCCAGTAGTTCCATGGACTGGTACGAGCAGTACTTC. Its protein is CASSSMDWYEQYF.

This clonotype was counted many times. This chain links TRBV19 with TRBJ1-5; TRBD1 might be the D (5 bases). Germline V gene data show CDR1 as LNHDA and CDR2 as SQIVND (reference sequence). The CDR3 contains 15 residues. V lost 9 bases to trimming and J lost 1 base, with 16 bases between them. The CDR3 region is CASSVRDGSNQPQHF. The CDR3 DNA is TGTGCCAGCTCAGTCCGGGACGGAAGCAATCAGCCCCAGCATTTT.